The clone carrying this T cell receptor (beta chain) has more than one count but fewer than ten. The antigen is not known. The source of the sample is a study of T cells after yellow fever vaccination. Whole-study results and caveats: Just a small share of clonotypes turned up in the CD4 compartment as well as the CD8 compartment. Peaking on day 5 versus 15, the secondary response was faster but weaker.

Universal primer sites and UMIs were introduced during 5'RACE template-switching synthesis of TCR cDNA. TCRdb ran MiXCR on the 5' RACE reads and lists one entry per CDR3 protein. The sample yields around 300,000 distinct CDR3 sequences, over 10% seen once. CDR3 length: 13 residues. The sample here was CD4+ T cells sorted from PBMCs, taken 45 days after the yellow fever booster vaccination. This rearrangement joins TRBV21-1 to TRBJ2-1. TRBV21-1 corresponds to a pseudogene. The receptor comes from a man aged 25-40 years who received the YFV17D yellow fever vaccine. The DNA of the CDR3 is TGTGCCAGCAGCAAAGGTGGAAGCCATGAGCAGTTCTTC. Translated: CASSKGGSHEQFF.